The rows below give T cell receptor beta chains drawn from one sample of a study of T cells in localized non-small cell lung cancer. The repertoire was sequenced with immunoSEQ multiplex PCR; TCRdb's copy has only in-frame clones and lacks some. The data show just over 70,000 clones, roughly nine tenths seen once. The source material was peripheral blood, sampled before any cancer treatment. These receptors came from a male donor older than 55 with stage III squamous cell lung carcinoma. CDR3s include the opening cysteine and the closing phenylalanine or tryptophan. A D gene is named only where the DNA matches it firmly. For some rows the clone size is stated as once, few or many, or as a class when expanded; others skip it.

>-|TRBJ1-2|TRBV10-3|-
CAISDPTDSYGYTF
TGTGCCATCAGTGACCCGACAGACTCCTATGGCTACACCTTC
>-|TRBJ1-1|TRBV5-1|-
CASSLGASNTEAFF
TGCGCCAGCAGCTTGGGCGCTTCGAACACTGAAGCTTTCTTT
>-|TRBJ2-3|TRBV5-4|-
CATATSGGGADTQYF
TGTGCCACCGCTACTAGTGGCGGGGGCGCAGATACGCAGTATTTT
>few|TRBJ1-4|TRBV5-1|-
CASSFGQFPEKLFF
TGCGCCAGCAGTTTTGGACAGTTCCCTGAAAAACTGTTTTTT
>-|TRBJ1-2|TRBV7-9|TRBD1
CASSLTGGYGYTF
TGTGCCAGCAGCTTAACAGGGGGCTATGGCTACACCTTC
>-|TRBJ1-6|TRBV18|-
CASSPGGINSPLHF
TGTGCCAGCTCACCCGGGGGGATTAATTCACCCCTCCACTTT
>-|TRBJ1-5|TRBV6-1|TRBD1
CASAGRGHGPQHF
TGTGCCAGCGCTGGCAGGGGGCATGGGCCCCAGCATTTT
>-|TRBJ2-1|TRBV10-3|TRBD2
CAISESVRGGPNEQFF
TGTGCCATCAGTGAGTCCGTACGGGGGGGCCCCAATGAGCAGTTCTTC
>-|TRBJ1-4|TRBV30|-
CACKETTNEKLFF
TGTGCCTGTAAAGAGACAACTAATGAAAAACTGTTTTTT
>-|TRBJ1-1|TRBV11-2|-
CASSLGRSEAFF
TGTGCCAGCAGCTTAGGAAGAAGTGAAGCTTTCTTT
>-|TRBJ1-1|TRBV27|-
CASQRSSGEAFF
TGTGCCTCTCAAAGGAGCAGTGGGGAAGCTTTCTTT
>once|TRBJ1-3|TRBV6-5|TRBD1
CASSRDRRDLPIYF
TGTGCCAGCAGTCGGGACAGGCGGGACCTACCCATATATTTT
>-|TRBJ2-3|TRBV5-8|-
CATERKGGDTQYF
TGTGCCACAGAGAGGAAGGGCGGGGATACGCAGTATTTT
>-|TRBJ2-3|TRBV7-2|-
CASSLAGDTDTQYF
TGTGCCAGCAGCTTAGCGGGGGACACAGATACGCAGTATTTT
>-|TRBJ2-3|TRBV6-6|TRBD2
CASSPGGIRDTQYF
TGTGCCAGCAGCCCCGGGGGGATACGGGATACGCAGTATTTT
>-|TRBJ1-6|TRBV6-5|-
CASRLGGDDGSPLHF
TGTGCCAGCAGGTTAGGGGGAGACGACGGTTCACCCCTCCACTTT
>-|TRBJ1-4|TRBV11-2|TRBD1
CASSSGQGRRKENEKLFF
TGTGCCAGCAGCTCCGGACAGGGGAGGAGAAAAGAGAATGAAAAACTGTTTTTT
>-|TRBJ1-1|TRBV19|TRBD1
CASTMSGQGARTEAFF
TGTGCCAGTACTATGTCGGGACAGGGGGCGCGGACTGAAGCTTTCTTT
>-|TRBJ1-4|TRBV4-1|-
CASSQGRPGRREKLFF
TGCGCCAGCAGCCAAGGCCGCCCGGGTCGGAGAGAAAAACTGTTTTTT
>-|TRBJ2-5|TRBV7-2|-
CASRVQETQYF
TGTGCCAGCAGAGTGCAAGAGACCCAGTACTTC
>-|TRBJ2-3|TRBV7-2|-
CASSEDLGTQYF
TGTGCCAGCAGCGAGGACCTAGGTACGCAGTATTTT
>-|TRBJ1-1|TRBV30|-
CASRWEDRYTEAFF
TGTGCCTCTAGATGGGAGGACCGGTACACTGAAGCTTTCTTT
>-|TRBJ1-1|TRBV28|-
CASSSGQLMNTEAFF
TGTGCCAGCAGTTCCGGACAGCTCATGAACACTGAAGCTTTCTTT
>-|TRBJ2-1|TRBV10-3|-
CAISESTGGAGNEQFF
TGTGCTATCAGTGAGTCGACTGGGGGCGCAGGAAATGAGCAGTTCTTC
>few|TRBJ1-5|TRBV19|-
CASQGTTEYSNQPQHF
TGTGCCAGTCAGGGGACAACAGAGTATAGCAATCAGCCCCAGCATTTT
>-|TRBJ2-3|TRBV6-5|-
CASSYTAGAASNTQYF
TGTGCCAGCAGCTACACGGCGGGGGCCGCCTCTAATACGCAGTATTTT
>-|TRBJ1-2|TRBV18|-
CASSPQAGSFYGYTF
TGTGCCAGCTCACCCCAGGCAGGATCATTTTATGGCTACACCTTC
>-|TRBJ2-5|TRBV7-2|TRBD1
CASSSNRGNQATQYF
TGTGCCAGCAGCTCCAACAGGGGGAATCAAGCGACCCAGTACTTC
>-|TRBJ1-5|TRBV7-2|-
CASSLGGQINQPQHF
TGTGCCAGCAGCTTAGGTGGACAGATCAATCAGCCCCAGCATTTT
>-|TRBJ2-2|TRBV4-1|-
CASSQVGFANTGELFF
TGCGCCAGCAGCCAAGTCGGCTTCGCGAACACCGGGGAGCTGTTTTTT
>-|TRBJ2-5|TRBV5-4|TRBD1
CASSGDRGDETQYF
TGTGCCAGCAGCGGGGACAGGGGCGATGAGACCCAGTACTTC
>-|TRBJ1-6|TRBV4-2|-
CASSQDPRDSPLHF
TGTGCCAGCAGCCAAGATCCTAGAGATTCACCCCTCCACTTT
>-|TRBJ2-3|TRBV5-4|TRBD2
CASSFGGTSVTDTQYF
TGTGCCAGCAGCTTTGGTGGGACTAGCGTCACAGATACGCAGTATTTT
>once|TRBJ1-6|TRBV4-2|-
CASSQDRAGTNSPLHF
TGTGCCAGCAGCCAAGATAGAGCAGGGACAAATTCACCCCTCCACTTT
>-|TRBJ2-7|TRBV7-2|-
CASNSNRGEQYF
TGTGCCAGCAATTCAAATAGGGGCGAGCAGTACTTC
>-|TRBJ2-5|TRBV19|TRBD1
CASSTTGGTETQYF
TGTGCCAGTAGTACGACAGGGGGGACGGAGACCCAGTACTTC
>-|TRBJ1-2|TRBV28|-
CASSSSGTPNYGYTF
-
>-|TRBJ2-3|TRBV29-1|-
CSVNAGGTDTQYF
TGCAGCGTTAACGCAGGAGGCACAGATACGCAGTATTTT
>-|TRBJ1-5|TRBV10-3|-
CAISDRLGGISNQPQHF
TGTGCCATCAGTGATAGGTTGGGGGGGATCAGCAATCAGCCCCAGCATTTT
>-|TRBJ2-2|TRBV27|-
CASSFRVQRNTGELFF
TGTGCCAGCAGTTTTAGAGTACAGAGGAACACCGGGGAGCTGTTTTTT
>-|TRBJ2-3|TRBV6-1|-
CASSGADTQYF
TGTGCCAGCTCGGGTGCAGATACGCAGTATTTT
>-|TRBJ1-6|TRBV28|TRBD1
CASSPPTGEYSPLHF
TGTGCCAGCAGTCCACCGACAGGGGAATATTCACCCCTCCACTTT
>-|TRBJ1-1|TRBV7-8|TRBD1
CASSPNLDRGEAFF
TGTGCCAGCAGCCCAAACCTCGACAGGGGTGAAGCTTTCTTT
>-|TRBJ1-1|TRBV21-1|-
CARTGSAEAFF
TGTGCCAGAACAGGGTCGGCTGAAGCTTTCTTT
>-|TRBJ2-2|TRBV9|-
CASSPENTGELFF
TGTGCTAGCAGCCCAGAGAACACCGGGGAGCTGTTTTTT